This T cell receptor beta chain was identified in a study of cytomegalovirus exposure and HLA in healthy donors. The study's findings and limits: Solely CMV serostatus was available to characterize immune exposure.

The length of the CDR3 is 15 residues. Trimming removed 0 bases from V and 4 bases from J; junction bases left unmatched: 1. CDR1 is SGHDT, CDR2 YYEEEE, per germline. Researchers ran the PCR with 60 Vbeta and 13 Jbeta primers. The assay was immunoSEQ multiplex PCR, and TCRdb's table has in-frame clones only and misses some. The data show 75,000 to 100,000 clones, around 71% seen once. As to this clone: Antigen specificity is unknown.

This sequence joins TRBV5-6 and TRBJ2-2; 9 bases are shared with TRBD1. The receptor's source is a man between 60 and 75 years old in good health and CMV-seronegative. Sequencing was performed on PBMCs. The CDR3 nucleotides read TGTGCCAGCAGCTTGGGACAGGGGGGCACCGGGGAGCTGTTTTTT. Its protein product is CASSLGQGGTGELFF.